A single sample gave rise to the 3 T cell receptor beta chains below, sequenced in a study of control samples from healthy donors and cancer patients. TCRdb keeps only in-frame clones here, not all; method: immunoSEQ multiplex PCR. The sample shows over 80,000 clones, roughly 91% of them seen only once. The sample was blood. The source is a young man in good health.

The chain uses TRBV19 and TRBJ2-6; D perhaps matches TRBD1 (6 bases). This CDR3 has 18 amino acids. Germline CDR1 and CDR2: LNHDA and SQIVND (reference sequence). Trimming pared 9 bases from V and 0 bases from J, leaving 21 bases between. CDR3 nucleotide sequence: TGTGCCAGCGGCACCACCGGGACACCCGCCTCTGGGGCCAACGTCCTGACTTTC. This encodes CASGTTGTPASGANVLTF.

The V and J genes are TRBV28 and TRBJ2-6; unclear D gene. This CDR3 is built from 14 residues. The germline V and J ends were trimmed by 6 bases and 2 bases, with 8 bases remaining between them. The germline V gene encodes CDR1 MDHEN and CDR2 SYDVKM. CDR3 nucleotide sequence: TGTGCCAGCAGCGAGAGGCCTGGGGCCAACGTCCTGACTTTC. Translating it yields CASSERPGANVLTF.

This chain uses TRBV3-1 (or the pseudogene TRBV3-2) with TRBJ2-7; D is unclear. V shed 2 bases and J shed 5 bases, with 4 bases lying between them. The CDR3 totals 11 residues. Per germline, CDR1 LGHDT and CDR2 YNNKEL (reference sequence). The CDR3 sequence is CASSQWDEQYF. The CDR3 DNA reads TGTGCCAGCAGCCAATGGGACGAGCAGTACTTC.